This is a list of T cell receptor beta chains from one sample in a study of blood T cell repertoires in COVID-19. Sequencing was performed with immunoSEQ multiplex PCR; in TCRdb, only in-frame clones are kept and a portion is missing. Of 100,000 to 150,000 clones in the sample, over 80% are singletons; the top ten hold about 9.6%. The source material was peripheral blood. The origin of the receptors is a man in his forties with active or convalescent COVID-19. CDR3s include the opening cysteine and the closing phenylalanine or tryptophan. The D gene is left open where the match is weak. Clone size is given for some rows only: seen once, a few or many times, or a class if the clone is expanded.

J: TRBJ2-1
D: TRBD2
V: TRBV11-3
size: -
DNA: TGTGCCAGCAGCTTTTCCGGGACTAGCTTGAATGAGCAGTTCTTC
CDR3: CASSFSGTSLNEQFF

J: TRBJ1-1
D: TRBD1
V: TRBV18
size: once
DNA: TGTGCCAGCTCACAACAGGGGGGGACTGAAGCTTTCTTT
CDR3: CASSQQGGTEAFF

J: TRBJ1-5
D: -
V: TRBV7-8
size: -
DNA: TGTGCCAGCAGCTTAGACGGCAGGGCCAATCAGCCCCAGCATTTT
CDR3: CASSLDGRANQPQHF

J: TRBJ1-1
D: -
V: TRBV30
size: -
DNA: TGTGCCTTTAGCTTGAACACTGAAGCTTTCTTT
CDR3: CAFSLNTEAFF

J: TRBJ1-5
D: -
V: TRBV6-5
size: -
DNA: TGTGCCAGCAGACCCACAGGTAACAATCAGCCCCAGCATTTT
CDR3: CASRPTGNNQPQHF

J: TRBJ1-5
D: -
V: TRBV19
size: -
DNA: TGTGCCAGTATCGGGATTCAGGGCAATCAGCCCCAGCATTTT
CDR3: CASIGIQGNQPQHF

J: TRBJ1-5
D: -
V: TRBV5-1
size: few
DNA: TGCGCCAGCAGCTTGGGCGGTGGGGGGAATACACCCCAGCATTTT
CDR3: CASSLGGGGNTPQHF

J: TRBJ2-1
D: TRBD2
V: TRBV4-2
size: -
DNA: TGTGCCAGCACGGGGGGCTCCTACAATGAGCAGTTCTTC
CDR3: CASTGGSYNEQFF

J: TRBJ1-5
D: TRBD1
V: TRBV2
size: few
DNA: TGTGCCAGCAGTTGGACAGGGGGAAATCAGCCCCAGCATTTT
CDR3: CASSWTGGNQPQHF

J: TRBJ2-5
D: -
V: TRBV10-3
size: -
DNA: TGTGCCATCAGTGAGTCGAAGCAATCGGAGACCCAGTACTTC
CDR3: CAISESKQSETQYF

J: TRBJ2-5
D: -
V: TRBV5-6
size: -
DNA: TGTGCCAGCAGCTTAACAGGGAAGGAGACCCAGTACTTC
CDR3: CASSLTGKETQYF

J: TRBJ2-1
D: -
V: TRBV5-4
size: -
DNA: TGTGCCAGCAGCTATCCCGGGACTTACTACAATGAGCAGTTCTTC
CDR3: CASSYPGTYYNEQFF

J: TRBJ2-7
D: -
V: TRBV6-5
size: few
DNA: TGTGCCAGCAGTTACTCGAGAGACAGCTCCTACGAGCAGTACTTC
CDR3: CASSYSRDSSYEQYF

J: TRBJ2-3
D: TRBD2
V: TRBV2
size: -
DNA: TGTGCCAGCAGAGAGGGACTAGCGGGGGCAGATACGCAGTATTTT
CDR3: CASREGLAGADTQYF

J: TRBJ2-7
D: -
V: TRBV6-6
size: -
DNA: TGTGCCTCCAGGGCGGGGCAAGGGGAGCAGTACTTC
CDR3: CASRAGQGEQYF

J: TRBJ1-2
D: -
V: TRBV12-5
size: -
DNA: TGTGCTAGTGGTTCCAGGGACACTAACTATGGCTACACCTTC
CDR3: CASGSRDTNYGYTF

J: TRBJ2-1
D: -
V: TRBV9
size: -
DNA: TGTGCCAGCAGCGCCTACGGGAAGGACAATGAGCAGTTCTTC
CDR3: CASSAYGKDNEQFF

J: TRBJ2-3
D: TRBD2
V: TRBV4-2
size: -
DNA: TGTGCCAGCAGCCAAGGACAAGGGACTAGCGGCACAGATACGCAGTATTTT
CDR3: CASSQGQGTSGTDTQYF

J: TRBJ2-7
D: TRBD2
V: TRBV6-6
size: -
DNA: TGTGCCAGCGGGAAAGACGGGGGGGCTTACGAGCAGTACTTC
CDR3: CASGKDGGAYEQYF

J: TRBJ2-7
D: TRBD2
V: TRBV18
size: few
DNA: TGTGCCAGCTCACCAGGAGTACTAGCGGGGATATACGAGCAGTACTTC
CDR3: CASSPGVLAGIYEQYF

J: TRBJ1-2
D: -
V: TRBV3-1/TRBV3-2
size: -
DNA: TGTGCCAGCAGCCAACGGACAGCTAACTATGGCTACACCTTC
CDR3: CASSQRTANYGYTF

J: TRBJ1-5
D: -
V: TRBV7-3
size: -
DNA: TGTGCCAGCAGCCTACATGGGGGAGGGCCCCAGCATTTT
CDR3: CASSLHGGGPQHF

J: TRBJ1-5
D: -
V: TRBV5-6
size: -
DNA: TGTGCCAGCAGCTTAACAACGTCCCAGCAGCCCCAGCATTTT
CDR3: CASSLTTSQQPQHF

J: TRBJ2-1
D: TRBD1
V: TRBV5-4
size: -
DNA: TGTGCCAGCAGCTCGGGGACAGGGGGGTACAATGAGCAGTTCTTC
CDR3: CASSSGTGGYNEQFF

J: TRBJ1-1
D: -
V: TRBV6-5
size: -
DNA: TGTGCCAGCAGTTACTCGCGTAGGGGAGAAGCTTTCTTT
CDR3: CASSYSRRGEAFF